This TCR beta chain was captured by sequencing in a study of naive and memory T cell subsets. General study results and limits: Naive and memory subsets had different power law exponents for TCR abundance. A few larger clonotypes appeared in naive repertoires, especially CD8, possibly memory cells re-expressing CD45RA. From naive to CM, EM and EMRA, diversity decreased and Gini increased.

In its sample, this clonotype was seen many times. Its antigen is unidentified. Overnight CMV lysate stimulation of fresh PBMCs defined donor CMV status by CD4+ IFNgamma. The CDR3 is made up of 16 amino acids. CDR1 is SNHLY, CDR2 FYNNEI, per germline. V lost 3 bases and J 0 bases, leaving 12 bases between the germline ends. Two oligonucleotides, mixed equimolar, formed the beta constant-region primer covering TRBC1 and TRBC2. Ligated cDNA was amplified by four rounds of PCR with nested alpha and beta constant-region primers and SP2. The cDNA 3' end received a ligated single-stranded oligonucleotide carrying the SP2 primer and a 12-nucleotide UMI. TCRdb called the UMI-ligation and nested PCR reads again in MiXCR, with one record for every CDR3 protein. The table includes 99,000 or so distinct CDR3 sequences, 13% to 15% detected once.

This chain connects TRBV2 to TRBJ2-1; D tentatively reads TRBD1 or TRBD2 (5 bases each). The clonotype was recovered from a human donor in good health. Sequencing was done on a sample of naive CD8+ T cells from blood. CDR3 loop: CASSDRGHSSYNEQFF. In DNA, the CDR3 is TGTGCCAGCAGTGATCGGGGCCATAGCTCCTACAATGAGCAGTTCTTC.